The 15 T cell receptor beta chains below were found in one sample sequenced in a study of cytomegalovirus exposure and HLA in healthy donors. The PCR ran on 60 Vbeta and 13 Jbeta primers. Clones were sequenced by immunoSEQ multiplex PCR, and TCRdb holds only the in-frame ones, with some missing. The data hold some 130,000 clones, with about two thirds observed a single time. What was sequenced was PBMCs. The receptors originated from a human donor in good health.

The chain couples TRBV28 to TRBJ2-1; a possible D gene is TRBD2 (5 bases). V dropped 3 bases and J dropped 4 bases, with 13 bases sitting between them. CDR3 size: 15 residues. Germline V gives CDR1 MDHEN, CDR2 SYDVKM. In nucleotides, the CDR3 is TGTGCCAGCAGTTTCTCCCCCCGCGGGTACAATGAGCAGTTCTTC. Amino acids: CASSFSPRGYNEQFF. The whole variable domain, filled in from reference TRBV28 and TRBJ2-1, reads DVKVTQSSRYLVKRTGEKVFLECVQDMDHENMFWYRQDPGLGLRLIYFSYDVKMKEKGDIPEGYSVSREKKERFSLILESASTNQTSMYLCASSFSPRGYNEQFFGPGTRLTVL.

This chain links TRBV28 with TRBJ1-3; possible D gene TRBD1, 5 bases. Trimming removed 6 bases at V and 0 bases at J, with 12 bases between. This CDR3 is built from 15 residues. In germline, CDR1 is MDHEN, CDR2 SYDVKM. CDR3 region: CASSMGGSSGNTIYF. In nucleotides, the CDR3 is TGTGCCAGCAGCATGGGGGGGAGCTCTGGAAACACCATATATTTT. The whole variable domain, remainder taken from reference TRBV28 and TRBJ1-3, is DVKVTQSSRYLVKRTGEKVFLECVQDMDHENMFWYRQDPGLGLRLIYFSYDVKMKEKGDIPEGYSVSREKKERFSLILESASTNQTSMYLCASSMGGSSGNTIYFGEGSWLTVV.

The chain combines TRBV6-5 with TRBJ2-7; 7 nucleotides line up with TRBD2. Germline V gene sequence: CDR1 MNHEY, CDR2 SVGAGI. Germline trimming cut 7 bases from V and 2 bases from J; bases unmatched to any gene: 8. This CDR3 region has 14 residues. CDR3 DNA sequence: TGTGCCAGCACCCCAACTAGCGTCCCCTACGAGCAGTACTTC. Protein sequence: CASTPTSVPYEQYF.

This clone has more than one count but fewer than ten. As DNA, the CDR3 is TGCAGCGTTGCCCCTAGCGGGGCTCCCTTGCAGTTCTTC. It codes for CSVAPSGAPLQFF. The rearrangement links TRBV29-1 to TRBJ2-1, with 9 nucleotides matching TRBD2. V gave up 4 bases and J gave up 12 bases; unmatched junction bases: 10. The CDR3 has 13 amino acids. Germline V gene sequence: CDR1 SQVTM, CDR2 ANQGSEA.

This clone was detected a few times. The rearrangement links TRBV5-5 to TRBJ2-7; 7 nucleotides match TRBD2. From germline, CDR1 is SGHKS and CDR2 YYEKEE (reference sequence). The CDR3 has 15 amino acids. V dropped 1 base and J dropped 3; count of bases not matched to a gene: 7. CDR3 DNA: TGTGCCAGCAGCTTGTCTAACGGGAGGTACTACGAGCAGTACTTC. Translated, it gives CASSLSNGRYYEQYF.

This clone was detected once. The chain employs TRBV28 and TRBJ2-1; no firm D call. Trimming shortened V by 6 bases and J by 2 bases, and 14 bases separated the two germline ends. The CDR3 runs 15 residues. The V gene's germline CDR1 is MDHEN and CDR2 SYDVKM. CDR3 residues: CASSPPPWPYNEQFF. In nucleotides, the CDR3 is TGTGCCAGCAGCCCGCCCCCCTGGCCCTACAATGAGCAGTTCTTC.

The V and J genes are TRBV4-2 and TRBJ2-3; D gene ambiguous. V was trimmed by 1 base and J by 1 base, leaving 21 bases between them. The germline V gene encodes CDR1 LGHNA and CDR2 YNFKEQ. The CDR3 consists of 19 residues. CDR3 sequence reads: CASSQGSLPTPLRTDTQYF. CDR3 DNA sequence: TGTGCCAGCAGCCAAGGGAGTCTTCCCACTCCCCTGCGCACAGATACGCAGTATTTT.

The sample holds one count of this clone. J is TRBJ2-1 and V is TRBV6-1, with 9 bases lining up with TRBD2. V dropped 3 bases and J dropped 4; count of bases not matched to a gene: 4. Germline CDR1 and CDR2: MNHNS and SASEGT. There are 15 residues in the CDR3. The CDR3 nucleotides read TGTGCCAGCAGTGAGGGACTAGCAGCTTACAATGAGCAGTTCTTC. Amino acids: CASSEGLAAYNEQFF.

The rearrangement joins TRBV28 to TRBJ2-7, with D perhaps matching TRBD1 (5 bases). CDR1 and CDR2 (germline): MDHEN, SYDVKM. The V end was cut by 4 bases, the J end by 4 bases, with 17 bases between. The CDR3 has 15 residues. This chain's CDR3 is CASSSGEAGRYEQYF. As DNA, the CDR3 is TGTGCCAGCAGTTCAGGAGAGGCAGGGCGGTACGAGCAGTACTTC.

The CDR3, as DNA: TGTGCCTGCGGTGGGGGGGAAATCAGCGCAGATACGCAGTATTTT. Encoded protein: CACGGGEISADTQYF. The V call is TRBV30, the J call TRBJ2-3, with 7 bases identical to TRBD2. Germline lookup yields CDR1 GTSNPN and CDR2 SVGIG (reference sequence). The CDR3 has 15 amino acids. The V and J ends lost 6 bases and 4 bases, in that order; junction bases with no gene match: 13.

The chain joins TRBV6-1 to TRBJ1-4; 9 bases line up with TRBD1. The V segment lost 6 bases and the J segment 8 bases; nucleotides outside the gene matches: 4. The germline V gene encodes CDR1 MNHNS and CDR2 SASEGT. The CDR3 is 13 amino acids. CDR3 DNA: TGTGCCAGCAGGGGACAGGGTGGAGAAAAACTGTTTTTT. Translating it yields CASRGQGGEKLFF.

The chain employs TRBV19 and TRBJ2-5; 7 bases are a match to TRBD1. V gave up 6 bases and J gave up 3 bases; unmatched junction bases: 4. The CDR3 loop spans 13 amino acids. Germline V gives CDR1 LNHDA, CDR2 SQIVND (reference sequence). CDR3 sequence reads: CASSYQGEETQYF. Written as DNA, the CDR3 is TGTGCCAGTAGCTACCAGGGGGAAGAGACCCAGTACTTC.

J is TRBJ1-1 and V is TRBV14, with TRBD1 as a possible D gene (5 bases). CDR1 and CDR2 (germline): SGHDN, FVKESK. V was cut by 4 bases and J by 3 bases, with 15 bases left in between. CDR3 length: 15 residues. The CDR3 protein is CASSPTLDSYTEAFF. As DNA, the CDR3 is TGTGCCAGCAGCCCGACACTCGACAGTTACACTGAAGCTTTCTTT.

V and J are TRBV29-1 and TRBJ2-1, with TRBD2 matching over 14 bases. The ends lost 7 bases at V and 1 base at J; junction bases unmatched: 6. The CDR3 totals 16 residues. Looked up from germline, CDR1 is SQVTM and CDR2 is ANQGSEA. CDR3 amino acids: CSGAGTSGGSYNEQFF. DNA for the CDR3: TGCAGCGGTGCAGGGACTAGCGGGGGTTCCTACAATGAGCAGTTCTTC.

This clone was found a few times. The rearrangement links TRBV29-1 to TRBJ1-5; a possible D gene is TRBD1 (5 bases). This CDR3 region has 13 residues. Germline CDR1 and CDR2: SQVTM and ANQGSEA. Between the trimmed V and J ends, which lost 6 bases and 1 base, there was a span of 10 bases. This CDR3 is CSVGQGSNQPQHF. CDR3 bases: TGCAGCGTCGGCCAGGGAAGCAATCAGCCCCAGCATTTT.